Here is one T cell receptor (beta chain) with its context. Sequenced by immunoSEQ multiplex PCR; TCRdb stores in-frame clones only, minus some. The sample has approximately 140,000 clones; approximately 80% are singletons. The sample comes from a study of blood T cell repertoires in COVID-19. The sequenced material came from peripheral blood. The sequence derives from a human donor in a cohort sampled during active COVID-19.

Written as DNA, the CDR3 is TGTGCCAGCAGTTTACGACAATTATCTGGGGCCAACGTCCTGACTTTC. Its protein product is CASSLRQLSGANVLTF. The V and J genes are TRBV27 and TRBJ2-6, with D hard to call. The V and J ends lost 2 bases and 1 base respectively, with 9 bases between them. CDR1 MNHEY and CDR2 SMNVEV come from the germline V gene (reference sequence). The CDR3 is made up of 16 amino acids.